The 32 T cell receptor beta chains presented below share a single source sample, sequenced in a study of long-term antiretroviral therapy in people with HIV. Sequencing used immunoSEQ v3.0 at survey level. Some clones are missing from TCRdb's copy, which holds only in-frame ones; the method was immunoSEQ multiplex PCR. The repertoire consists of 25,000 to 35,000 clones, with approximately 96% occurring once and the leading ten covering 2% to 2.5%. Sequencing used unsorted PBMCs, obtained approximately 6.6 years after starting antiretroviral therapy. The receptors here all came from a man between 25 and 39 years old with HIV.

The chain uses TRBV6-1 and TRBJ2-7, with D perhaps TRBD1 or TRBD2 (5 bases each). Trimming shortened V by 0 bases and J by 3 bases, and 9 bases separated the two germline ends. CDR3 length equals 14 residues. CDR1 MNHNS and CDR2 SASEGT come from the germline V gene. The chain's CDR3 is CASSEAGTLYEQYF. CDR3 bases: TGTGCCAGCAGTGAAGCGGGGACCCTCTACGAGCAGTACTTC.

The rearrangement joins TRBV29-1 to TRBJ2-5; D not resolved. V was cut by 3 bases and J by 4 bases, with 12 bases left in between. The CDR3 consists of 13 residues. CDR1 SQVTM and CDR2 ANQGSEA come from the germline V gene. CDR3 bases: TGCAGCGTTGACTTTGGGGAACGAGAGACCCAGTACTTC. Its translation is CSVDFGERETQYF. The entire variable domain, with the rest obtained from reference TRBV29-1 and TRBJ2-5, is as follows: SAVISQKPSRDICQRGTSLTIQCQVDSQVTMMFWYRQQPGQSLTLIATANQGSEATYESGFVIDKFPISRPNLTFSTLTVSNMSPEDSSIYLCSVDFGERETQYFGPGTRLLVL.

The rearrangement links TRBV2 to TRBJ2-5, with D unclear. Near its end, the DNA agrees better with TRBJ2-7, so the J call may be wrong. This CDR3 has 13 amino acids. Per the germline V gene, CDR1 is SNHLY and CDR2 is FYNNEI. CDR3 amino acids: CASSDSLTYEQYF. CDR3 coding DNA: TGTGCCAGCAGTGACAGTTTGACCTACGAGCAGTACTTC.

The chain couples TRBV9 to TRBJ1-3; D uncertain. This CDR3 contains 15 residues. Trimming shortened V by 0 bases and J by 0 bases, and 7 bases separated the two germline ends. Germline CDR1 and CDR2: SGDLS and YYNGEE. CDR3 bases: TGTGCCAGCAGCGTAGTCCGAGGCTCTGGAAACACCATATATTTT. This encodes CASSVVRGSGNTIYF. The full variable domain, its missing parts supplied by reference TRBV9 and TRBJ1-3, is DSGVTQTPKHLITATGQRVTLRCSPRSGDLSVYWYQQSLDQGLQFLIQYYNGEERAKGNILERFSAQQFPDLHSELNLSSLELGDSALYFCASSVVRGSGNTIYFGEGSWLTVV.

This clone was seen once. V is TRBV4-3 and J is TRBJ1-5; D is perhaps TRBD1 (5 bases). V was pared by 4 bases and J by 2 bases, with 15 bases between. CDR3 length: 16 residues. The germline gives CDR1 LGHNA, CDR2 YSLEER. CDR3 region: CASSRLHPTGNQPQHF. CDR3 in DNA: TGCGCCAGCAGCCGCCTCCACCCGACAGGCAATCAGCCCCAGCATTTT.

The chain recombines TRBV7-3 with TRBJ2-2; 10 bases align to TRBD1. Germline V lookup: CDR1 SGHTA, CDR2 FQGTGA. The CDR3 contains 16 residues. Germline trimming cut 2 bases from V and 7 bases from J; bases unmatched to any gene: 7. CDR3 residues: CASSLDWTGGIGELFF. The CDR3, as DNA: TGTGCCAGCAGCTTAGACTGGACAGGGGGGATCGGGGAGCTGTTTTTT.

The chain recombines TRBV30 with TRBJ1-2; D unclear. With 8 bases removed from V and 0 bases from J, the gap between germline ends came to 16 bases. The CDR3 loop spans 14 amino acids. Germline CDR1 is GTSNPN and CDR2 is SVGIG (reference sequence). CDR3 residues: CAVLGHTSNYGYTF. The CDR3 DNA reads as TGTGCCGTTCTCGGTCACACCTCTAACTATGGCTACACCTTC.

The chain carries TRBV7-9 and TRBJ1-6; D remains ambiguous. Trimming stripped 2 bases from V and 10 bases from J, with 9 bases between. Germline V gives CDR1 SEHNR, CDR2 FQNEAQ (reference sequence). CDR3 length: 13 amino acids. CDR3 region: CASSLSDFSPLHF. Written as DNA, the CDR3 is TGTGCCAGCAGCTTATCCGATTTCTCACCCCTCCACTTT.

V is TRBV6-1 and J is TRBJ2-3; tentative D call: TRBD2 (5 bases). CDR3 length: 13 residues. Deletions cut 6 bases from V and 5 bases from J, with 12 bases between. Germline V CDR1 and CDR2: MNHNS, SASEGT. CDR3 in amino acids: CASRLIRGDTQYF. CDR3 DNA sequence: TGTGCCAGCAGATTGATCCGGGGAGATACGCAGTATTTT.

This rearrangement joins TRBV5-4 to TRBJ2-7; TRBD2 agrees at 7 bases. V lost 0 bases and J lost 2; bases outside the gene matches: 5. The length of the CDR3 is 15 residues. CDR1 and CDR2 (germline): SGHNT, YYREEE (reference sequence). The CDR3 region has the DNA TGTGCCAGCAGCTTGGGGCAGGGAGGGACCTACGAGCAGTACTTC. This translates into CASSLGQGGTYEQYF.

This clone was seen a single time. CDR3 loop: CASSYSGGKASEAFF. CDR3 sequence (DNA): TGTGCCAGCAGTTACTCGGGGGGAAAAGCTTCTGAAGCTTTCTTT. The gene calls are TRBV6-5 and TRBJ1-1; D is possibly TRBD1 (5 bases). Trimming stripped 0 bases from V and 6 bases from J, with 14 bases between. The CDR3 consists of 15 residues. The germline CDR1 and CDR2 sequences are MNHEY and SVGAGI.

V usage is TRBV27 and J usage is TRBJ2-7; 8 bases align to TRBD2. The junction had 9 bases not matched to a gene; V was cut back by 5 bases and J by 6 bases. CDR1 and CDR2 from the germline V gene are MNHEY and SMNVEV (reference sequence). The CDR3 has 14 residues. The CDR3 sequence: CASSQTGTSLEQYF. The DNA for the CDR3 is TGTGCCAGCAGTCAAACCGGGACTAGTCTCGAGCAGTACTTC.

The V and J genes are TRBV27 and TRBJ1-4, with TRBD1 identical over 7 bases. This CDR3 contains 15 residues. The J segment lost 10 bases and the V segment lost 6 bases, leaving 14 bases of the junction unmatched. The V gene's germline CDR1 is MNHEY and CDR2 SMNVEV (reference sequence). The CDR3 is CASSPRTGLGGKLFF. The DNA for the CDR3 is TGTGCCAGCAGCCCACGGACAGGTTTGGGAGGAAAACTGTTTTTT.

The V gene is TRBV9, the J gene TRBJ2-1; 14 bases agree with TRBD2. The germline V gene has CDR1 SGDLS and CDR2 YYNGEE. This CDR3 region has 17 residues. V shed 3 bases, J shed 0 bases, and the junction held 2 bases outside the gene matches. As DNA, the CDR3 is TGTGCCAGCAGCGGACTAGCGGGGGGGAGCTCCTACAATGAGCAGTTCTTC. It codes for CASSGLAGGSSYNEQFF.

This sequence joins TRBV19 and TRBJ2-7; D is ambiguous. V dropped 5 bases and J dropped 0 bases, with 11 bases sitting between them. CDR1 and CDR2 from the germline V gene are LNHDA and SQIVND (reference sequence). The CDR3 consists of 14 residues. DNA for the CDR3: TGTGCCAGTAGTCCATACCCTGGCTCCTACGAGCAGTACTTC. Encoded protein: CASSPYPGSYEQYF.

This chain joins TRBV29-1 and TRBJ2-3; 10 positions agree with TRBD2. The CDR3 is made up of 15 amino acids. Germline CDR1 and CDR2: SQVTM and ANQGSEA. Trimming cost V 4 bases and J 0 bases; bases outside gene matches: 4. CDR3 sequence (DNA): TGCAGCGTTGGGACTAGCGGAACTAGCACAGATACGCAGTATTTT. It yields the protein CSVGTSGTSTDTQYF.

The CDR3 DNA is TGTGCCAGCAGTTCGCCGGGACAGTATAATTCACCCCTCCACTTT. Residues: CASSSPGQYNSPLHF. V is TRBV6-6 and J is TRBJ1-6; 7 bases map to TRBD1. CDR1 and CDR2 from the germline V gene are MNHNY and SVGAGI (reference sequence). Trimming at V came to 4 bases and at J to 4 bases, leaving 4 bases not matched to a gene. This CDR3 has 15 residues.

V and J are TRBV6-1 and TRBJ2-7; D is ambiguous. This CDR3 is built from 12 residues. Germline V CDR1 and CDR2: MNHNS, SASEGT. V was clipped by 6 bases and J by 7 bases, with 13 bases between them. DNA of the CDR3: TGTGCCAGCAGCTTGTCCGGTGTGGAGCAGTACTTC. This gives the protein CASSLSGVEQYF.

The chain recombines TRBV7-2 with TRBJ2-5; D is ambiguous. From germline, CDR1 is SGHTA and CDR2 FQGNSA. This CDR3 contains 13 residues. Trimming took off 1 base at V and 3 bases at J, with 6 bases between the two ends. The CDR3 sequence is CASSLGPEETQYF. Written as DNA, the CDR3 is TGTGCCAGCAGCTTAGGGCCCGAAGAGACCCAGTACTTC.

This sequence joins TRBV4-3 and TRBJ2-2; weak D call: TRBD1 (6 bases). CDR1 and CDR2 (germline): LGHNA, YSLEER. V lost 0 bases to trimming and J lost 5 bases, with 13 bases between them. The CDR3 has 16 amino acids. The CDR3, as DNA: TGCGCCAGCAGCCAAGATTCAGGGGCGCGTACCGGGGAGCTGTTTTTT. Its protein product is CASSQDSGARTGELFF.

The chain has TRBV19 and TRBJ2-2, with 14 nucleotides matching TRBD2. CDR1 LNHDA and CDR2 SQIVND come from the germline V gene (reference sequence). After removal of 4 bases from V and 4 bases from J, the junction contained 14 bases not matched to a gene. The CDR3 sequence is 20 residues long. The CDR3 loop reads CASSTHTMGLAGETTGELFF. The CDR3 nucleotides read TGTGCCAGTAGTACCCATACCATGGGACTAGCGGGAGAAACCACCGGGGAGCTGTTTTTT.

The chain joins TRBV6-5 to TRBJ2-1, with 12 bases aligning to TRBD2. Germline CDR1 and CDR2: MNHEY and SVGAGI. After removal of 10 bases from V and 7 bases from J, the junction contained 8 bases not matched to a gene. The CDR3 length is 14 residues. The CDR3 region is CATTGLAGYNEQFF. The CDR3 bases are TGTGCCACCACGGGACTAGCGGGCTATAATGAGCAGTTCTTC.

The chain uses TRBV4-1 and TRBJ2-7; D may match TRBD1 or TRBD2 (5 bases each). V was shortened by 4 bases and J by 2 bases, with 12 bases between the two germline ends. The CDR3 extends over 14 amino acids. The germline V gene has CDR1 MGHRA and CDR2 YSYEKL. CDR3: CASSRDGVPYEQYF. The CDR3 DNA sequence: TGCGCCAGCAGCCGGGACGGAGTGCCCTACGAGCAGTACTTC.

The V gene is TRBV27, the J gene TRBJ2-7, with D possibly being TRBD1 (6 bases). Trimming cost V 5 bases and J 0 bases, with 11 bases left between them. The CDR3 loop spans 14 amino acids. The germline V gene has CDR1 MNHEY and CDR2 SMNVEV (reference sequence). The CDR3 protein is CASSAYRDSYEQYF. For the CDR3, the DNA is TGTGCCAGCAGTGCATACAGGGACTCCTACGAGCAGTACTTC.

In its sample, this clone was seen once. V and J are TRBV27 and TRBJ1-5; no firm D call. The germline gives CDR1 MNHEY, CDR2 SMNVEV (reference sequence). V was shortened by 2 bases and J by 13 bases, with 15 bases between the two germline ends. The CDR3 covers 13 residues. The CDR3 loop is CASSLGGDRRQHF. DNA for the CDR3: TGTGCCAGCAGTTTAGGAGGTGACCGTAGGCAGCATTTT.

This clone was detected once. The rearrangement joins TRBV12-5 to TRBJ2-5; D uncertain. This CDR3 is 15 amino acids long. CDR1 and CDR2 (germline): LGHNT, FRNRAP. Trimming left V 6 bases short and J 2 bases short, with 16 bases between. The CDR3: CASGHYETLQETQYF. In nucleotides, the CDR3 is TGTGCTAGTGGCCACTATGAGACCCTACAAGAGACCCAGTACTTC.

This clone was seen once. The CDR3 DNA is TGTGCCAGTAGTATAGCGGGAGGAAGCTACGAGCAGTACTTC. Amino acids: CASSIAGGSYEQYF. The chain combines TRBV19 with TRBJ2-7, with 7 bases fitting TRBD2. The CDR3 runs 14 residues. Germline CDR1 is LNHDA and CDR2 is SQIVND (reference sequence). J gave up 3 bases and V 1 base, and 3 bases lay outside the gene matches.

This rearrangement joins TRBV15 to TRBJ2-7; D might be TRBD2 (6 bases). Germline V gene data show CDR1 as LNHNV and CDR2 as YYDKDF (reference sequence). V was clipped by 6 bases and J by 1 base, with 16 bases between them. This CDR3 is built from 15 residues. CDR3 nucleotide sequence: TGTGCCACCAGACCAGGGAAGGAGGGGTCCTACGAGCAGTACTTC. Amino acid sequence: CATRPGKEGSYEQYF.

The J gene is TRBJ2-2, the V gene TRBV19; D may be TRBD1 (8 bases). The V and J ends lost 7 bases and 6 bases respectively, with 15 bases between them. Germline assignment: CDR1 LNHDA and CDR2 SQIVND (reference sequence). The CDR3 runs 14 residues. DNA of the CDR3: TGTGCCAGTATTGACAGGGGAGGGGCCGGGGAGCTGTTTTTT. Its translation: CASIDRGGAGELFF.

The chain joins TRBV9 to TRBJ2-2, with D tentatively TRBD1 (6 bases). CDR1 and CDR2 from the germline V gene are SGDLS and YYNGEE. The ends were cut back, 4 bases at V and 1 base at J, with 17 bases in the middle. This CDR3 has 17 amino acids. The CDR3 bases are TGTGCCAGCAGCCTCAGCCGGGACACCAAGAACACCGGGGAGCTGTTTTTT. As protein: CASSLSRDTKNTGELFF.

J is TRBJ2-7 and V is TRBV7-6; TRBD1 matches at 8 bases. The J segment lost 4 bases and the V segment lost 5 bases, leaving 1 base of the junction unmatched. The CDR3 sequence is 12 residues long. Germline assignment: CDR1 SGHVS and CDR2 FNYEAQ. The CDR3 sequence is CASSQGAYEQYF. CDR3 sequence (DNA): TGTGCCAGCAGCCAGGGGGCTTACGAGCAGTACTTC.

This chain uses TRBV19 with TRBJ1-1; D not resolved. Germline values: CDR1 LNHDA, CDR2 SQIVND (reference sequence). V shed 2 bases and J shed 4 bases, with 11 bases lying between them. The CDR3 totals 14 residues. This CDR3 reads CASSILAGGTEAFF. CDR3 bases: TGTGCCAGTAGTATATTGGCAGGAGGCACTGAAGCTTTCTTT.